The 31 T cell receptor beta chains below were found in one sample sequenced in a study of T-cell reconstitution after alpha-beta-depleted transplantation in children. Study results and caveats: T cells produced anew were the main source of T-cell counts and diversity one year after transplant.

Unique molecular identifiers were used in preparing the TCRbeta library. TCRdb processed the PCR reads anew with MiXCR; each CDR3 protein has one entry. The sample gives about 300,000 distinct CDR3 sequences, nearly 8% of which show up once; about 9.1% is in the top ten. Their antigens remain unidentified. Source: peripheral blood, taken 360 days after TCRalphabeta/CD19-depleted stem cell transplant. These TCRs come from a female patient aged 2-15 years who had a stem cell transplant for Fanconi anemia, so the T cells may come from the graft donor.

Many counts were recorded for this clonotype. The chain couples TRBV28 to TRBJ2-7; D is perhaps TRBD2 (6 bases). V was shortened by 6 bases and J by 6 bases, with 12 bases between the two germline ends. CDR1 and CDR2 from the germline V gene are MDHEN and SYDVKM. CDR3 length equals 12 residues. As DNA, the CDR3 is TGTGCCAGCAGCCAGACTAGTCTCGAGCAGTACTTC. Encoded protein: CASSQTSLEQYF.

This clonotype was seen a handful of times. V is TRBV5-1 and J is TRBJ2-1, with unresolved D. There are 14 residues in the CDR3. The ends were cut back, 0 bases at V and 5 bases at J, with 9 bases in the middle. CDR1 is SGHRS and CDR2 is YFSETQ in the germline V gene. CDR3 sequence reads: CASSLVYRHNEQFF. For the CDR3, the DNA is TGCGCCAGCAGCTTGGTGTACCGCCACAATGAGCAGTTCTTC.

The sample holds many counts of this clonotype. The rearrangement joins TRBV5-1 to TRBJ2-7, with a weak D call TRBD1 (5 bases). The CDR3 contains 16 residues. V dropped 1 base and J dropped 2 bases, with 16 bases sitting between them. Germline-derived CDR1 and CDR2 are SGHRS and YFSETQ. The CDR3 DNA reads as TGCGCCAGCAGCTTGTTGGGTAGGGGTCCCCCCTACGAGCAGTACTTC. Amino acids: CASSLLGRGPPYEQYF.

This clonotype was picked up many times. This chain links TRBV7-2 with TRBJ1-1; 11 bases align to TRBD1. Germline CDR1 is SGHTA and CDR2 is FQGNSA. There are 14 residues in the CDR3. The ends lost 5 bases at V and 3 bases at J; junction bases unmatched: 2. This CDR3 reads CASSKDRGHTEAFF. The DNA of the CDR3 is TGTGCCAGCAGCAAGGACAGGGGGCACACTGAAGCTTTCTTT.

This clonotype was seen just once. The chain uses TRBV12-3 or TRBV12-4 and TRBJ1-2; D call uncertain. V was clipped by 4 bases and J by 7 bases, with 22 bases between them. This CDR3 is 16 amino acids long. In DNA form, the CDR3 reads TGTGCCAGCAGTTACGGGTCGGGTTTTTCCGGGCCTGGCTACACCTTC. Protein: CASSYGSGFSGPGYTF.

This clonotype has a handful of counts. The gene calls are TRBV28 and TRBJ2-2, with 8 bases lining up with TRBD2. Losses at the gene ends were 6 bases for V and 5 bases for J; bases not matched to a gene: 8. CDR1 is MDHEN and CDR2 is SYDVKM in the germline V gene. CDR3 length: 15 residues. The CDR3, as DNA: TGTGCCAGCAGACCCCAGCGGGGGAGTACCGGGGAGCTGTTTTTT. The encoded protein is CASRPQRGSTGELFF.

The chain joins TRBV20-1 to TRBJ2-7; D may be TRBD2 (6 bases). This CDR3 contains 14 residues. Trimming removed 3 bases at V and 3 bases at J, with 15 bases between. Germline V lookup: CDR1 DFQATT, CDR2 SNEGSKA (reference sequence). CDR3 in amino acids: CSASTLRGNYEQYF. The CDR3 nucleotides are TGCAGTGCTAGTACCTTGCGGGGCAACTACGAGCAGTACTTC.

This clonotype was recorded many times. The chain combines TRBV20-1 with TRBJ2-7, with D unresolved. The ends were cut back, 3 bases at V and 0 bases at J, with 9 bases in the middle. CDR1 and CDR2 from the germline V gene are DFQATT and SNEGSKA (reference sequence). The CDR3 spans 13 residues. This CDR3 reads CSARGRSSYEQYV. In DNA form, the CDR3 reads TGCAGTGCTAGGGGCAGGAGCTCCTACGAGCAGTACGTC.

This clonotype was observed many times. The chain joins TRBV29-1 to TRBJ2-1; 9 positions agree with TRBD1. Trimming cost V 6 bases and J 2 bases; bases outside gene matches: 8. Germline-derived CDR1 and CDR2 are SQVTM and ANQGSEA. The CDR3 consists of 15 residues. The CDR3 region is CSVDPDRGTYNEQFF. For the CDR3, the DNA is TGCAGCGTAGACCCGGACAGGGGAACCTACAATGAGCAGTTCTTC.

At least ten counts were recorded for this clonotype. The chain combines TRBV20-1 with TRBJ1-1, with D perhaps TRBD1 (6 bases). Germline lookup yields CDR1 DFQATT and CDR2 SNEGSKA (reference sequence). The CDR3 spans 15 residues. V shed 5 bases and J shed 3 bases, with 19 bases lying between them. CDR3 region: CSAETGGRFDTEAFF. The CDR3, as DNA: TGCAGTGCTGAGACGGGGGGCCGGTTCGACACTGAAGCTTTCTTT.

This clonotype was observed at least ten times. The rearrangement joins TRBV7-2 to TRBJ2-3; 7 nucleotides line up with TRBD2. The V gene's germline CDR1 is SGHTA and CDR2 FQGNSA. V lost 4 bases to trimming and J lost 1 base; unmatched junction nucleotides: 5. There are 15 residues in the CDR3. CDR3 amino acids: CASSSGLDGTDTQYF. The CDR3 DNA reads TGTGCCAGCAGCTCTGGACTAGATGGCACAGATACGCAGTATTTT.

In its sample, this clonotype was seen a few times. The CDR3 protein is CASSHPSGANVLTF. The CDR3 DNA follows: TGTGCCAGCAGTCATCCCTCTGGGGCCAACGTCCTGACTTTC. The rearrangement joins TRBV6-2 or TRBV6-3 to TRBJ2-6; D call uncertain. This CDR3 has 14 residues. The germline CDR1 and CDR2 sequences are MNHEY and SVGEGT. The V gene lost 5 bases and the J gene lost 0 bases, with 5 bases spanning the gap.

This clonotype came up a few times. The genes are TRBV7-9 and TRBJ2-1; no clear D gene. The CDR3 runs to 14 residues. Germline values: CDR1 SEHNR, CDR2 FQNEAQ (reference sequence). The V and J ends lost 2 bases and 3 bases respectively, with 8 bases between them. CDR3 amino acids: CASSLKDYYNEQFF. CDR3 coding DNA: TGTGCCAGCAGCTTAAAAGATTACTACAATGAGCAGTTCTTC.

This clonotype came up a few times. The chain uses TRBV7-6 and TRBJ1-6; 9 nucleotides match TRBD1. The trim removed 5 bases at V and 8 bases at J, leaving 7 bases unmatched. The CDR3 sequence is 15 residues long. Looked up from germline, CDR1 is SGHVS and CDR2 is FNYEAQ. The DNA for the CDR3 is TGTGCCAGCAGCCTATTCGACAGGGGGGATTCACCCCTCCACTTT. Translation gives CASSLFDRGDSPLHF.

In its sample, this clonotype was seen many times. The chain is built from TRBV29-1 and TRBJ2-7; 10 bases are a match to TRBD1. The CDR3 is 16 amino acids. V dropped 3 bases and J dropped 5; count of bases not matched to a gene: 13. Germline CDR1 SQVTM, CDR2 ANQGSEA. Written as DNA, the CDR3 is TGCAGCGTTGATGGTAAATTCGGGACAGGGGACCACGAGCAGTACTTC. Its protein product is CSVDGKFGTGDHEQYF.

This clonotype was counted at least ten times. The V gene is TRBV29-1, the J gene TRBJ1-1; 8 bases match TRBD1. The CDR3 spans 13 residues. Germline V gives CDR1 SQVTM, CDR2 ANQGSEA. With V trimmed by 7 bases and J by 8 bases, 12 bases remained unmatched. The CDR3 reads CSAGGQGAVEAFF. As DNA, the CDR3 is TGCAGCGCTGGGGGGCAGGGGGCAGTGGAAGCTTTCTTT.

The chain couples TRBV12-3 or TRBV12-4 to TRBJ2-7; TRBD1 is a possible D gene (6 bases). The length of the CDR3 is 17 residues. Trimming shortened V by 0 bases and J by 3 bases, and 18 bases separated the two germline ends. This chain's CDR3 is CASSLARSTGPDYEQYF. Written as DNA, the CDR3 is TGTGCCAGCAGTTTAGCCCGATCAACAGGGCCTGACTACGAGCAGTACTTC.

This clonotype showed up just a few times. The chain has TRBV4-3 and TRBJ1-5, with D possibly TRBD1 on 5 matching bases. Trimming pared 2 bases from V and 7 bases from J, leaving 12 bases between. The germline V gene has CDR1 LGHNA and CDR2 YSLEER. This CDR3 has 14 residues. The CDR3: CASSQFKGVQPQHF. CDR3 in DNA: TGCGCCAGCAGCCAATTTAAAGGGGTACAGCCCCAGCATTTT.

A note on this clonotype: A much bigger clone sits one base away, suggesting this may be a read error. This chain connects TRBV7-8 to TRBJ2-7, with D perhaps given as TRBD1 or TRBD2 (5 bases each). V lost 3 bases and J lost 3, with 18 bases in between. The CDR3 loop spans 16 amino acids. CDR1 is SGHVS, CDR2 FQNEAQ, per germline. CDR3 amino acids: CASSFRAASRIYEQYF. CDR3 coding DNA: TGTGCCAGCAGCTTCAGGGCGGCTAGCAGGATCTACGAGCAGTACTTC.

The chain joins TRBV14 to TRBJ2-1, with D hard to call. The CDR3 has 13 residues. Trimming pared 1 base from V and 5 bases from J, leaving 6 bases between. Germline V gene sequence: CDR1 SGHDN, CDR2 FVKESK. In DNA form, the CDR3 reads TGTGCCAGCAGCCAAGTTTTACACAATGAGCAGTTCTTC. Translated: CASSQVLHNEQFF.

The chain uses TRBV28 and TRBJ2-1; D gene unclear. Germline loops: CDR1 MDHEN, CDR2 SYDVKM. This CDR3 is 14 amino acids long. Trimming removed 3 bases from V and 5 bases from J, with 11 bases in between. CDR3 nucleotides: TGTGCCAGCAGTTTTTCTGTCGGCGACAATGAGCAGTTCTTC. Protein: CASSFSVGDNEQFF. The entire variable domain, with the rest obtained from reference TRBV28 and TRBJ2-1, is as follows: DVKVTQSSRYLVKRTGEKVFLECVQDMDHENMFWYRQDPGLGLRLIYFSYDVKMKEKGDIPEGYSVSREKKERFSLILESASTNQTSMYLCASSFSVGDNEQFFGPGTRLTVL.

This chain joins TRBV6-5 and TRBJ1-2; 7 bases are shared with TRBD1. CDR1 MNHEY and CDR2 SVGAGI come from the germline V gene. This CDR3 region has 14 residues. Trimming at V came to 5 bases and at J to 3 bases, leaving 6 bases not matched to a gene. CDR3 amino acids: CASSTNRGDYGYTF. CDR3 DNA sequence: TGTGCCAGCAGTACTAACAGGGGTGACTATGGCTACACCTTC.

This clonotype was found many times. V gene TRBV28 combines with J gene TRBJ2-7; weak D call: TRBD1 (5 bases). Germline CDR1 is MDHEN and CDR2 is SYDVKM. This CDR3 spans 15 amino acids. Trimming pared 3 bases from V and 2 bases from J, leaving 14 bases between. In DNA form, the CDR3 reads TGTGCCAGCAGTTTCATAGCTGGCAGGGCCTACGAGCAGTACGTC. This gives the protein CASSFIAGRAYEQYV.

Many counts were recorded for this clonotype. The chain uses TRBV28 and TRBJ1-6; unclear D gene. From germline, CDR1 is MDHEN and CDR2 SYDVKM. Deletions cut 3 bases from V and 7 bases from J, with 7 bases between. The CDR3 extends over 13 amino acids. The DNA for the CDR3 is TGTGCCAGCAGTTTTCGGGAGAATTCACCCCTCCACTTT. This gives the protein CASSFRENSPLHF.

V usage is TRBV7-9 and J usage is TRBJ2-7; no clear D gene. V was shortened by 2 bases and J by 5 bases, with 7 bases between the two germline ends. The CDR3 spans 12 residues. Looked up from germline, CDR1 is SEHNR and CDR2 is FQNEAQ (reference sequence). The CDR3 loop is CASSLQVNEQYF. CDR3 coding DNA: TGTGCCAGCAGCTTACAGGTAAACGAGCAGTACTTC.

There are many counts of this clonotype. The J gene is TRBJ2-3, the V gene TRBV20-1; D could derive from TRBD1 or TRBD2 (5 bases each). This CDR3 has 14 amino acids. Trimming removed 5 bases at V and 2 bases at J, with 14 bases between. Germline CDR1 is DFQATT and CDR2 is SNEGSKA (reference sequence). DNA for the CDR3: TGCAGTGCTGCCGGGACGAGGGCCACAGATACGCAGTATTTT. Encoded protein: CSAAGTRATDTQYF.

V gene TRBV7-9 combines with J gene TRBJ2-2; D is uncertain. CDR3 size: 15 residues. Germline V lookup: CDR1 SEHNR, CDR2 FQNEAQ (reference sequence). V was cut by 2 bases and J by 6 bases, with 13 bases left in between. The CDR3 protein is CASSLYGRKAGELFF. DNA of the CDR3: TGTGCCAGCAGCTTATATGGCAGAAAAGCCGGGGAGCTGTTTTTT.

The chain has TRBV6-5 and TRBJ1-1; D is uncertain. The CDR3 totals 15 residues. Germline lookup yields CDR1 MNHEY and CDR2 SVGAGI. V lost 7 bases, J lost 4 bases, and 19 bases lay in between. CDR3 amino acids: CASKRKEERFTEAFF. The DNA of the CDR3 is TGTGCCAGCAAGAGGAAGGAGGAGCGGTTCACTGAAGCTTTCTTT.

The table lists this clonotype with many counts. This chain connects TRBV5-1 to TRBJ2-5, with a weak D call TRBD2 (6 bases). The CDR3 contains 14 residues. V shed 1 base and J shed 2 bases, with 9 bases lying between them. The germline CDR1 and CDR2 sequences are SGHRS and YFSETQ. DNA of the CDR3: TGCGCCAGCAGCTTGTTTGGGGGGCAAGAGACCCAGTACTTC. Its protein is CASSLFGGQETQYF.

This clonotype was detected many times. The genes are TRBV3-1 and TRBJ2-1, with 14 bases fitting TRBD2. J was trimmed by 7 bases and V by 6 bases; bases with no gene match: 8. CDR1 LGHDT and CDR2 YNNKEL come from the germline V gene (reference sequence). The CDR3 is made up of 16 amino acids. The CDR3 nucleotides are TGTGCCAGCAGACGGACTAGCGGGGGGAAGGGGAATGAGCAGTTCTTC. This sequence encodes CASRRTSGGKGNEQFF.

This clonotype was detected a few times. CDR3 DNA sequence: TGTGCCAGTAGTAAAGACAACAATGAGCAGTTCTTC. Translation gives CASSKDNNEQFF. The genes are TRBV19 and TRBJ2-1; D gene unclear. Trimming pared 4 bases from V and 5 bases from J, leaving 6 bases between. The CDR3 runs 12 residues. CDR1 is LNHDA, CDR2 SQIVND, per germline (reference sequence).